Included here is one TCR beta chain sequence, with context. This record comes from a study of blood T cell repertoires in COVID-19. Across the whole study: From the United States, Italy and Spain came samples of acute and convalescent COVID-19. From T cells, B-cell-depleted T cells, or PBMCs came the material, which was cDNA or gDNA.

The V gene end was trimmed by 4 bases and the J gene end by 7 bases; junction bases not matched to a gene: 6. CDR1 and CDR2 (germline): LGHDT, YNNKEL (reference sequence). CDR3 length: 15 amino acids. Study processing details: Reference gene primer amplification in the assay estimated nucleated cell counts. Data came from immunoSEQ multiplex PCR; TCRdb stores just in-frame clones and leaves some out. V, J and clone size derive from that table, while D and trimming were established from the DNA sequence. Among about 220,000 clones listed, 80% to 85% were seen once. Sequenced sample: peripheral blood. This sequence was found in a man under 40 with active or convalescent COVID-19. The chain is built from TRBV3-1 (or the pseudogene TRBV3-2) and TRBJ2-4; TRBD1 matches 11 bases. The CDR3: CASSRGGDRGNIQYF. The CDR3 bases are TGTGCCAGCAGCCGAGGGGGGGACAGGGGGAACATTCAGTACTTC.